Listed below are T cell receptor beta chains from one sample, sequenced in a study of blood T cell repertoires in COVID-19. Some clones are missing from TCRdb's copy, which holds only in-frame ones; the method was immunoSEQ multiplex PCR. The table shows around 250,000 clones, with almost 85% occurring only once. Sequences were obtained from PBMCs or T cells enriched from blood (not recorded which). Receptors originate from a woman aged 45 to 65 with acute COVID-19. CDR3s include the opening cysteine and the closing phenylalanine or tryptophan. The D gene is left open where the match is weak. A clone size is listed for some rows: how often the clone was seen (once, few, many), or a class if it is expanded.

v_gene,d_gene,abundance,j_gene,CDR3aa,CDR3nt
TRBV11-2,TRBD1,few,TRBJ1-4,CASSPGDGTVELFF,TGTGCCAGCAGTCCTGGTGATGGGACAGTCGAACTGTTTTTT
TRBV3-1/TRBV3-2,.,.,TRBJ1-2,CASSRSDRNYGYTF,TGTGCCAGCAGCCGATCGGACAGAAACTATGGCTACACCTTC
TRBV29-1,.,.,TRBJ2-1,CSVARARDEQFF,TGCAGCGTTGCCAGGGCTCGGGATGAGCAGTTCTTC
TRBV29-1,.,.,TRBJ1-2,CSVEETLNGYTF,TGCAGCGTTGAAGAGACTCTGAATGGCTACACCTTC
TRBV19,.,.,TRBJ1-2,CASQPAGTLDGYTF,TGTGCCAGTCAGCCCGCTGGGACTCTCGATGGCTACACCTTC
TRBV5-6,TRBD1,.,TRBJ2-5,CASSRTGGQETQYF,TGTGCCAGCAGCCGGACAGGGGGGCAAGAGACCCAGTACTTC
TRBV5-1,TRBD1,.,TRBJ2-2,CASSLDRGKGAGELFF,TGCGCCAGCAGCTTGGACAGGGGAAAGGGTGCCGGGGAGCTGTTTTTT
TRBV19,TRBD1,.,TRBJ1-2,CASSIPWTGDNYGYTF,TGTGCCAGTAGTATACCATGGACAGGGGATAACTATGGCTACACCTTC
TRBV4-3,.,.,TRBJ2-5,CASSQDWVGAAQETQYF,TGCGCCAGCAGCCAAGATTGGGTGGGAGCGGCACAAGAGACCCAGTACTTC
TRBV28,.,.,TRBJ1-2,CASSPNRALTF,TGTGCCAGCAGCCCCAACAGGGCCCTCACCTTC
TRBV7-2,TRBD1,.,TRBJ2-1,CASSQGQAYNEQFF,TGTGCCAGCAGCCAAGGACAGGCCTACAATGAGCAGTTCTTC
TRBV27,TRBD2,.,TRBJ2-2,CASSLMAGGSGGELFF,TGTGCCAGCAGTTTAATGGCGGGGGGCTCCGGCGGGGAGCTGTTTTTT
TRBV30,.,.,TRBJ1-5,CAWSVSGTWGGNQPQHF,TGTGCCTGGAGTGTATCTGGGACATGGGGAGGCAATCAGCCCCAGCATTTT
TRBV10-1,.,once,TRBJ1-1,CASSEQGPTEAFF,TGCGCCAGCAGTGAGCAGGGGCCCACTGAAGCTTTCTTT
TRBV5-5,TRBD1,.,TRBJ2-2,CASSWGQSTGELFF,TGTGCCAGCAGCTGGGGACAGTCCACCGGGGAGCTGTTTTTT
TRBV6-1,.,.,TRBJ1-2,CASSETGSYGYTF,TGTGCCAGCAGTGAAACAGGATCGTACGGCTACACCTTC
TRBV4-3,TRBD2,.,TRBJ2-1,CASSRLFSGGGYNEQFF,TGCGCCAGCAGCCGCTTATTTAGCGGGGGGGGATACAATGAGCAGTTCTTC
TRBV30,.,.,TRBJ1-1,CAWRIGQGARAFF,TGTGCCTGGAGGATTGGTCAGGGTGCTAGGGCTTTCTTT
TRBV5-8,.,.,TRBJ2-2,CASSLGRGGPNTGELFF,TGTGCCAGCAGCTTGGGAAGGGGAGGTCCGAACACCGGGGAGCTGTTTTTT
TRBV18,TRBD1,few,TRBJ2-7,CASSPGQGAREQYF,TGTGCCAGCTCACCAGGACAGGGGGCAAGAGAGCAGTACTTC
TRBV3-1/TRBV3-2,.,.,TRBJ1-2,CASSPLDRNYGYTF,TGTGCCAGCAGCCCACTTGACAGAAACTATGGCTACACCTTC
TRBV18,TRBD1,.,TRBJ1-5,CASSPGLGQGRIGNQPQHF,TGTGCCAGCTCACCTGGTCTGGGACAGGGGAGGATTGGCAATCAGCCCCAGCATTTT